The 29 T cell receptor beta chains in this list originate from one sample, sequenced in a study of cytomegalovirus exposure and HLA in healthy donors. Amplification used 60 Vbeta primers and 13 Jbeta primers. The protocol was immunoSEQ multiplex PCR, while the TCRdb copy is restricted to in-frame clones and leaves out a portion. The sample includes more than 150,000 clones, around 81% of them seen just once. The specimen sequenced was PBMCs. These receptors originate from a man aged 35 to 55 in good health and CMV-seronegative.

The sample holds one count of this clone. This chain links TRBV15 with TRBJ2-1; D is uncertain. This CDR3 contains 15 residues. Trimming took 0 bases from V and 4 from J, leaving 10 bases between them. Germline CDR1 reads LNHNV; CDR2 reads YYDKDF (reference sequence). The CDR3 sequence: CATSRDGDIYNEQFF. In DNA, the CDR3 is TGTGCCACCAGCAGAGACGGCGACATATACAATGAGCAGTTCTTC.

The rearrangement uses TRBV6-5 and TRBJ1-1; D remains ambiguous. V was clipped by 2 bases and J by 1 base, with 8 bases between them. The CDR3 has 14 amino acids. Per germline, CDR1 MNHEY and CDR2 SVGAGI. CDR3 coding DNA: TGTGCCAGCAGTTACGGGCAGGCGAACACTGAAGCTTTCTTT. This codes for CASSYGQANTEAFF.

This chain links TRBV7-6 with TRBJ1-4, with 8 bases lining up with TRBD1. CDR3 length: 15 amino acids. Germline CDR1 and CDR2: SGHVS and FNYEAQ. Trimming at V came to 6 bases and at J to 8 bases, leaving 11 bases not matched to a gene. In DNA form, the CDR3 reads TGTGCCAGCAGTCGGACAGGGAGGCCTGAAGAAAAACTGTTTTTT. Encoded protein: CASSRTGRPEEKLFF.

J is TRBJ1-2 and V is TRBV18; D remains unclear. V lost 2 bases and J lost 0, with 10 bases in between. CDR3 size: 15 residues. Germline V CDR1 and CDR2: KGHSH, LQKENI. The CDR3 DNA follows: TGTGCCAGCTCACCAGGCACGCAAGCTAACTATGGCTACACCTTC. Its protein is CASSPGTQANYGYTF.

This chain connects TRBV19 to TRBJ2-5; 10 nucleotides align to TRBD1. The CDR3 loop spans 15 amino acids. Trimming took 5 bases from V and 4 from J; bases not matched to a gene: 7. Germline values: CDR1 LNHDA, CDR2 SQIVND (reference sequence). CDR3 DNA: TGTGCCAGTAGTGACGACAGGGGGCTTGGAGAGACCCAGTACTTC. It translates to CASSDDRGLGETQYF.

For the CDR3, the DNA is TGTGCCAGCAGTCAGAATCCCCCCATCTATGGCTACACCTTC. This translates into CASSQNPPIYGYTF. The V call is TRBV27, the J call TRBJ1-2, with D unclear. V was shortened by 5 bases and J by 4 bases, with 14 bases between the two germline ends. This CDR3 spans 14 amino acids. Germline CDR1 is MNHEY and CDR2 is SMNVEV (reference sequence).

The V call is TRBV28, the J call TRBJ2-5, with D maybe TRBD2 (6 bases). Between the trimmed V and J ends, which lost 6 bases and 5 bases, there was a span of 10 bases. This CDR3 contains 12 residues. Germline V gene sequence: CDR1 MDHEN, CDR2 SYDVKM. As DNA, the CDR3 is TGTGCCAGCAGGGGGGAGGTGGAGACCCAGTACTTC. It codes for CASRGEVETQYF.

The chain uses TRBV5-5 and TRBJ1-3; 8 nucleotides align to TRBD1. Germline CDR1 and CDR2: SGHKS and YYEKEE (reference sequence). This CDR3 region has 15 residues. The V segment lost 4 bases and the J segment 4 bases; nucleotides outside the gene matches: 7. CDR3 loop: CASSPLTGAGNTIYF. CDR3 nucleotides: TGTGCCAGCAGCCCTTTGACAGGGGCAGGAAACACCATATATTTT.

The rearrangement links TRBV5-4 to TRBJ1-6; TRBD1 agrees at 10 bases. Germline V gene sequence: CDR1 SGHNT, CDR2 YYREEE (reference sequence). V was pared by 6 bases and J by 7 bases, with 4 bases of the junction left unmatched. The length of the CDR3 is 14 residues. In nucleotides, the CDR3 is TGTGCCAGCACGACAGGGGGCGCAAATTCACCCCTCCACTTT. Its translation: CASTTGGANSPLHF.

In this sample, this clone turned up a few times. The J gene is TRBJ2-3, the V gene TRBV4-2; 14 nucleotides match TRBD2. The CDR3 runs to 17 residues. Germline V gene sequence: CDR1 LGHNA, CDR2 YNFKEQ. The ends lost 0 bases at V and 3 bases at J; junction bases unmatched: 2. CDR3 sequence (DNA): TGTGCCAGCAGCCAAGATGGGACTAGCGGGAGTACAGATACGCAGTATTTT. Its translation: CASSQDGTSGSTDTQYF.

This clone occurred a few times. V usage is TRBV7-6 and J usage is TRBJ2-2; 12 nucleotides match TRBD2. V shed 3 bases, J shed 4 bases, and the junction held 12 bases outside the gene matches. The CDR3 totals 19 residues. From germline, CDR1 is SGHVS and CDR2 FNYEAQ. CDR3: CASSFRLAGEALLTGELFF. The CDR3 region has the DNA TGTGCCAGCAGCTTTAGACTAGCGGGAGAAGCCCTACTCACCGGGGAGCTGTTTTTT. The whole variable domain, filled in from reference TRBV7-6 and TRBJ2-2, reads GAGVSQSPRYKVTKRGQDVALRCDPISGHVSLYWYRQALGQGPEFLTYFNYEAQQDKSGLPNDRFSAERPEGSISTLTIQRTEQRDSAMYRCASSFRLAGEALLTGELFFGEGSRLTVL.

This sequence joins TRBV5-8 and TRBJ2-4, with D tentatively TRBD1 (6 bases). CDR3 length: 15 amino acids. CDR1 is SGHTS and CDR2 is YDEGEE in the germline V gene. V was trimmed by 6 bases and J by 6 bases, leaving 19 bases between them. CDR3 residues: CASTPRWGQGNIQYF. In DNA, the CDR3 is TGTGCCAGCACCCCCCGATGGGGGCAAGGAAACATTCAGTACTTC.

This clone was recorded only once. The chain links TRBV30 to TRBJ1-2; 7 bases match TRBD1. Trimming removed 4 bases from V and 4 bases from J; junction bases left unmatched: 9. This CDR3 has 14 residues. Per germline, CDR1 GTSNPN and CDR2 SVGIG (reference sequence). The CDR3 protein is CAWTMTGILYGYTF. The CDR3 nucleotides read TGTGCCTGGACAATGACAGGGATACTCTATGGCTACACCTTC.

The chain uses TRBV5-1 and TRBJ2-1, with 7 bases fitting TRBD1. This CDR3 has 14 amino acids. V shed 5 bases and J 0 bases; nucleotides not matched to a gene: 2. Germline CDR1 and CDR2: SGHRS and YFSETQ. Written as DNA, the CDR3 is TGCGCCAGCAGAGACAGGGTCTCCTACAATGAGCAGTTCTTC. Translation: CASRDRVSYNEQFF.

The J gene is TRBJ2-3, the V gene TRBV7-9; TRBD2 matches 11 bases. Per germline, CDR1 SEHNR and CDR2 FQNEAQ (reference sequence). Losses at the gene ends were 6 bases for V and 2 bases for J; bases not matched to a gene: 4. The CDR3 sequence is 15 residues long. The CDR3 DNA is TGTGCCAGCAGACCTAGCGGGGGGCCCACAGATACGCAGTATTTT. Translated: CASRPSGGPTDTQYF. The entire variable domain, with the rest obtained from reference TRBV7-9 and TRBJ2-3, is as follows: DTGVSQNPRHKITKRGQNVTFRCDPISEHNRLYWYRQTLGQGPEFLTYFQNEAQLEKSRLLSDRFSAERPKGSFSTLEIQRTEQGDSAMYLCASRPSGGPTDTQYFGPGTRLTVL.

The CDR3 DNA follows: TGTGCCAGCAGCCCCGGACTAGCGGGAGGGCCGGTAGCAGATACGCAGTATTTT. Protein sequence: CASSPGLAGGPVADTQYF. V is TRBV27 and J is TRBJ2-3; 15 bases map to TRBD2. There are 18 residues in the CDR3. Germline V gene sequence: CDR1 MNHEY, CDR2 SMNVEV (reference sequence). Germline trimming cut 6 bases from V and 4 bases from J; bases unmatched to any gene: 11.

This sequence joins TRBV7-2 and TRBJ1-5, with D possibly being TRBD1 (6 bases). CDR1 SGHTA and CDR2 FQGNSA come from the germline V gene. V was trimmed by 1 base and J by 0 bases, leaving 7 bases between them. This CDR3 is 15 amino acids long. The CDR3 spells CASSLEGVSNQPQHF. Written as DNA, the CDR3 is TGTGCCAGCAGCTTAGAGGGGGTTAGCAATCAGCCCCAGCATTTT.

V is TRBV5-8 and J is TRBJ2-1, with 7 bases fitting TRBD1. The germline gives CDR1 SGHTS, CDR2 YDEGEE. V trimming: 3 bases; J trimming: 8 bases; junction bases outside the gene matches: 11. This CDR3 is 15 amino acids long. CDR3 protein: CASSSGLTGNDEQFF. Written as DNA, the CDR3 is TGTGCCAGCAGCTCCGGCCTGACAGGGAACGATGAGCAGTTCTTC.

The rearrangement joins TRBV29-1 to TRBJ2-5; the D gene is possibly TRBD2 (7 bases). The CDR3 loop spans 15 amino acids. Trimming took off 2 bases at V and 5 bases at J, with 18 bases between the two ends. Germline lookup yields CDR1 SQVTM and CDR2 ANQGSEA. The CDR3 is CSVEKGEGIQETQYF. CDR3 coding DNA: TGCAGCGTTGAAAAGGGGGAGGGGATTCAGGAGACCCAGTACTTC.

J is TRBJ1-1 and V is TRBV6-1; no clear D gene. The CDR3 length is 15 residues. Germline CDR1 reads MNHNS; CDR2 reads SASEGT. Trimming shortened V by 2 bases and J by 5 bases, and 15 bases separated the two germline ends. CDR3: CASSEKGGVTTEAFF. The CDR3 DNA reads TGTGCCAGCAGTGAAAAGGGCGGGGTCACGACTGAAGCTTTCTTT.

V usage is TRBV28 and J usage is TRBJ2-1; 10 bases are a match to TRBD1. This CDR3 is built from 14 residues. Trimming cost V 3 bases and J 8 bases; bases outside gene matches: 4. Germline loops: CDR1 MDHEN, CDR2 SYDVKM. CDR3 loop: CASSFGDRGDEQFF. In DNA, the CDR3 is TGTGCCAGCAGTTTTGGGGACAGGGGCGATGAGCAGTTCTTC.

CDR3: CASSNYSGYEQYV. CDR3 coding DNA: TGTGCCAGCAGCAACTACAGTGGATACGAGCAGTACGTC. The chain has TRBV21-1 and TRBJ2-7; the table's D gene call, TRBD1, was not cross checked with the DNA. TRBV21-1 is reported as a pseudogene. The CDR3 runs to 13 residues.

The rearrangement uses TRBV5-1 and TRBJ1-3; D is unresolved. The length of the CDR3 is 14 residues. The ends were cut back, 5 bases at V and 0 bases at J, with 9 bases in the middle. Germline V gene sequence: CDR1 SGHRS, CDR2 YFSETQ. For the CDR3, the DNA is TGCGCCAGCAGATCAGGCTACTCTGGAAACACCATATATTTT. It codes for CASRSGYSGNTIYF.

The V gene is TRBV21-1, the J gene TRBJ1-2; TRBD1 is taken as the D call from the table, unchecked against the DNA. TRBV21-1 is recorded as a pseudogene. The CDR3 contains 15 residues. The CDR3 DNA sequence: TGTGCCAGCAGCCCCTGGAGGGGGCGAGGCTATGGCTACACCTTC. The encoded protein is CASSPWRGRGYGYTF.

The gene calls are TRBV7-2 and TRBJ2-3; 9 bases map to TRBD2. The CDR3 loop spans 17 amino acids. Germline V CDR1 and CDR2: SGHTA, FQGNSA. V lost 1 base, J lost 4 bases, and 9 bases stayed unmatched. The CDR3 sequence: CASSLVASGMGADTQYF. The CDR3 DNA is TGTGCCAGCAGCTTAGTGGCTAGCGGGATGGGGGCAGATACGCAGTATTTT. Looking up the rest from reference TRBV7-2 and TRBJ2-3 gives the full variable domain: GAGVSQSPSNKVTEKGKDVELRCDPISGHTALYWYRQSLGQGLEFLIYFQGNSAPDKSGLPSDRFSAERTGGSVSTLTIQRTQQEDSAVYLCASSLVASGMGADTQYFGPGTRLTVL.

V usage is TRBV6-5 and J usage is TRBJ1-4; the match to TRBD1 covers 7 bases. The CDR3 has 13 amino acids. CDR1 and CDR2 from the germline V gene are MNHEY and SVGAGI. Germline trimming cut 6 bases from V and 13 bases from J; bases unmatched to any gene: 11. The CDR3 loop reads CASRDRLVKRLFF. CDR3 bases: TGTGCCAGCAGGGACAGGTTAGTGAAAAGACTGTTTTTT.

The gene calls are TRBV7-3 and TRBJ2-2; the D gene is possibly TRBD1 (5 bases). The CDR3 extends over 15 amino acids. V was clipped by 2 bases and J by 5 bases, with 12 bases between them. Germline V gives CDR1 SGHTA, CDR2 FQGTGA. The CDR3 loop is CASSLAGLGTGELFF. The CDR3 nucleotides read TGTGCCAGCAGCTTAGCAGGGCTTGGGACCGGGGAGCTGTTTTTT.

CDR3 nucleotides: TGTGCCAGCAGCTTAACTCCGGGACGGACAGAAGAGCAGTACTTC. Translated: CASSLTPGRTEEQYF. J is TRBJ2-7 and V is TRBV11-3; weak D call: TRBD1 (6 bases). V was pared by 2 bases and J by 7 bases, with 18 bases between. The CDR3 runs to 15 residues. Germline V lookup: CDR1 SGHNT, CDR2 YENEEA. The full variable domain, completed using reference TRBV11-3 and TRBJ2-7, is EAGVVQSPRYKIIEKKQPVAFWCNPISGHNTLYWYLQNLGQGPELLIRYENEEAVDDSQLPKDRFSAERLKGVDSTLKIQPAELGDSAVYLCASSLTPGRTEEQYFGPGTRLTVT.

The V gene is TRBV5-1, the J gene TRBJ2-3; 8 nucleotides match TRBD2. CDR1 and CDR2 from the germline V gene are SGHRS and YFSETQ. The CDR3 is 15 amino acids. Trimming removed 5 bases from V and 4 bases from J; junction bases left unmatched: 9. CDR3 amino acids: CASRIGLAFPDTQYF. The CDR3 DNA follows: TGCGCCAGCAGAATTGGACTAGCTTTTCCAGATACGCAGTATTTT.